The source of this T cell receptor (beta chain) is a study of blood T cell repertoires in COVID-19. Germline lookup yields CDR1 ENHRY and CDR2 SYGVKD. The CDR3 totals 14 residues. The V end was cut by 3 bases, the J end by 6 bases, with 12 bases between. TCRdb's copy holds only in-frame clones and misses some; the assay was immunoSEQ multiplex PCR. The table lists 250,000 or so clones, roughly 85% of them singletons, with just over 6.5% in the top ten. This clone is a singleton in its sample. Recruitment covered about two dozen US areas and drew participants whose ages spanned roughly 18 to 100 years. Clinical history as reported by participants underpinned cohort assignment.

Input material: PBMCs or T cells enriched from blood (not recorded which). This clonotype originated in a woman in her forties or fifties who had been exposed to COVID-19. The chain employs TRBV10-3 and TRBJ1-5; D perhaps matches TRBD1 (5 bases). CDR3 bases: TGTGCCATCAGTGATCGGGTGGGGCTTCAGCCCCAGCATTTT. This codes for CAISDRVGLQPQHF.